The sequence of this T cell receptor beta chain was determined in a study of blood T cell repertoires in COVID-19. Clones were read by immunoSEQ multiplex PCR, and TCRdb kept only the in-frame ones, dropping some. The sample shows 150,000 to 200,000 clones, around 86% of them seen only once. In germline, CDR1 is MNHNY, CDR2 SVGAGI (reference sequence). The CDR3 is 11 residues long. V lost 8 bases and J 10 bases, leaving 12 bases between the germline ends. This TCR was recovered from a middle-aged man with active or convalescent COVID-19. V and J are TRBV6-6 and TRBJ2-1; D possibly corresponds to TRBD2 (6 bases). The sample was peripheral blood. CDR3 coding DNA: TGTGCCAGCGGGGATGGAGGGGAGCAGTTCTTC. Protein product: CASGDGGEQFF.